This note documents a single T cell receptor (beta chain) sequence. Antigen: not known. The sample is drawn from a study of T cells in Graves' hyperthyroidism and ophthalmopathy. Amplification yielded TCR beta CDR3 regions, with RNA transcripts as the source. The HTBI primer set drove a first-round RT-PCR of the TCR CDR3. TCRdb itself ran the multiplex PCR reads through MiXCR, one entry per CDR3 protein. The table shows a few hundred thousand distinct CDR3 sequences, with about 15% occurring only once. Study-level points and caveats: The authors' 13 V-J model separated ophthalmopathy from stable hyperthyroidism.

The CDR3 spans 14 residues. Germline V lookup: CDR1 LNHDA, CDR2 SQIVND (reference sequence). Between the trimmed V and J ends, which lost 3 bases and 5 bases, there was a span of 13 bases. Sequencing was carried out using blood. The chain is built from TRBV19 and TRBJ2-5; perhaps TRBD2 as D (6 bases). This TCR derives from a woman younger than 30 with Graves' hyperthyroidism. The CDR3 DNA follows: TGTGCCAGTAGTATTAGGGGAGGCACCGAGACCCAGTACTTC. Its translation is CASSIRGGTETQYF.